A single sample is the source of the 15 T cell receptor beta chains below, sequenced in a study of shared clonotypes between healthy human individuals. Here immunoSEQ multiplex PCR was the method, and the copy in TCRdb shows in-frame clones only, minus some. The sample holds 550,000 to 800,000 clones, around 74% seen once. Sequencing input: memory CD4+ T cells sorted from blood. Subset indicated: CD45RA-negative fraction. These TCRs come from a woman aged 25 to 39 in good health.

The chain links TRBV7-2 to TRBJ2-3, with TRBD1 as a possible D gene (6 bases). The V end was cut by 2 bases, the J end by 1 base, with 10 bases between. Germline V gene lookup returns CDR1 SGHTA and CDR2 FQGNSA. The CDR3 runs to 15 residues. CDR3 DNA sequence: TGTGCCAGCAGCTTACCAGGGGTCGGCACAGATACGCAGTATTTT. As protein: CASSLPGVGTDTQYF.

This clone showed up just a few times. This chain uses TRBV5-1 with TRBJ2-1; D might be TRBD2 (6 bases). The CDR3 has 15 amino acids. Germline-derived CDR1 and CDR2 are SGHRS and YFSETQ. V gave up 0 bases and J gave up 4 bases, with 11 bases separating them. The CDR3 DNA reads as TGCGCCAGCAGCTTGGTAGGGGAGGAATACAATGAGCAGTTCTTC. This encodes CASSLVGEEYNEQFF.

CDR3 loop: CASRRRISYEQYF. The CDR3 DNA follows: TGTGCCAGCAGACGTCGGATCTCCTACGAGCAGTACTTC. V and J are TRBV6-5 and TRBJ2-7, with D unclear. Per the germline V gene, CDR1 is MNHEY and CDR2 is SVGAGI. The CDR3 contains 13 residues. V lost 6 bases to trimming and J lost 0 bases, with 9 bases between them.

This clone appeared a single time. The V gene is TRBV2, the J gene TRBJ2-2; D not certain. The CDR3 length is 15 residues. V was clipped by 4 bases and J by 0 bases, with 9 bases between them. Germline V gene data show CDR1 as SNHLY and CDR2 as FYNNEI. The CDR3 region has the DNA TGTGCCAGCAGTGTAGAGGTATCGAACACCGGGGAGCTGTTTTTT. Translating gives CASSVEVSNTGELFF.

This chain uses TRBV19 with TRBJ2-2, with 7 bases fitting TRBD2. J gave up 1 base and V 6 bases, and 5 bases lay outside the gene matches. There are 15 residues in the CDR3. Germline V gene lookup returns CDR1 LNHDA and CDR2 SQIVND (reference sequence). CDR3 amino acids: CASSRAGMNTGELFF. The CDR3 DNA sequence: TGTGCCAGTAGCCGAGCGGGAATGAACACCGGGGAGCTGTTTTTT.

The chain couples TRBV7-9 to TRBJ2-5; unclear D gene. This CDR3 spans 15 amino acids. From germline, CDR1 is SEHNR and CDR2 FQNEAQ (reference sequence). The V end was cut by 0 bases, the J end by 2 bases, with 10 bases between. The CDR3 nucleotides read TGTGCCAGCAGCTTAGCAAGGCAGAAACAAGAGACCCAGTACTTC. It is translated as CASSLARQKQETQYF.

This rearrangement joins TRBV18 to TRBJ2-1; 9 nucleotides line up with TRBD2. CDR3 size: 15 residues. Germline V gene lookup returns CDR1 KGHSH and CDR2 LQKENI. V trimming: 0 bases; J trimming: 5 bases; junction bases outside the gene matches: 2. This CDR3 reads CASSPPASGDNEQFF. The DNA for the CDR3 is TGTGCCAGCTCACCACCGGCTAGCGGGGACAATGAGCAGTTCTTC. The full variable domain, with the rest looked up from reference TRBV18 and TRBJ2-1, is NAGVMQNPRHLVRRRGQEARLRCSPMKGHSHVYWYRQLPEEGLKFMVYLQKENIIDESGMPKERFSAEFPKEGPSILRIQQVVRGDSAAYFCASSPPASGDNEQFFGPGTRLTVL.

This CDR3 is CASFTRGTDGTEAFF. The CDR3 nucleotides read TGTGCCAGTTTTACCAGGGGGACAGATGGGACTGAAGCTTTCTTT. This chain connects TRBV28 to TRBJ1-1; 7 bases line up with TRBD1. CDR1 is MDHEN and CDR2 is SYDVKM in the germline V gene. The CDR3 spans 15 residues. The J segment lost 5 bases and the V segment lost 9 bases, leaving 15 bases of the junction unmatched.

A single count supports this clone. This chain uses TRBV2 with TRBJ1-1; 8 bases map to TRBD1. Trimming took 9 bases from V and 5 from J; bases not matched to a gene: 5. CDR3 length: 12 residues. Germline-derived CDR1 and CDR2 are SNHLY and FYNNEI. The CDR3, as DNA: TGTGCCAGGCAGGGGGCGAGGACTGAAGCTTTCTTT. Protein sequence: CARQGARTEAFF.

With respect to this clone: Distinct nucleotide sequences in the sample also encode this CDR3. This rearrangement joins TRBV7-9 to TRBJ2-2; D is undetermined. Germline V gives CDR1 SEHNR, CDR2 FQNEAQ (reference sequence). V lost 8 bases to trimming and J lost 2 bases, with 15 bases between them. The CDR3 consists of 15 residues. The CDR3 sequence is CASSLWLANTGELFF. The CDR3 DNA sequence: TGTGCCAGCTCTCTCTGGTTGGCCAACACCGGGGAGCTGTTTTTT.

This clone was found many times. The gene calls are TRBV7-2 and TRBJ2-1; 10 bases line up with TRBD2. CDR1 SGHTA and CDR2 FQGNSA come from the germline V gene. V dropped 5 bases and J dropped 2; count of bases not matched to a gene: 6. There are 16 residues in the CDR3. The CDR3 sequence is CASSAPAGGPYNEQFF. CDR3 coding DNA: TGTGCCAGCAGCGCGCCAGCGGGAGGGCCCTACAATGAGCAGTTCTTC.

Written as DNA, the CDR3 is TGCGCCTCCCAAGACACCTTGAACACTGAAGCTTTCTTT. Amino acid sequence: CASQDTLNTEAFF. The chain carries TRBV10-1 and TRBJ1-1, with unresolved D. The CDR3 is made up of 13 amino acids. V lost 11 bases to trimming and J lost 0 bases, with 13 bases between them. The V gene's germline CDR1 is WNHNN and CDR2 SYGVQD (reference sequence).

This rearrangement joins TRBV28 to TRBJ2-7, with TRBD2 matching 8 bases. This CDR3 region has 18 residues. V shed 5 bases and J 4 bases; nucleotides not matched to a gene: 19. Per the germline V gene, CDR1 is MDHEN and CDR2 is SYDVKM. As DNA, the CDR3 is TGTGCCAGCAGTAGTTTTTGGGGGGGAGCGGGAGTAACATACGAGCAGTACTTC. It translates to CASSSFWGGAGVTYEQYF.

In this sample, this clone turned up a few times. The chain employs TRBV5-1 and TRBJ1-5; TRBD1 agrees at 9 bases. Germline CDR1 is SGHRS and CDR2 is YFSETQ. This CDR3 contains 19 residues. V was clipped by 4 bases and J by 3 bases; unmatched bases: 17. The CDR3: CASSRVTLWTGEFNQPQHF. DNA for the CDR3: TGCGCCAGCAGCCGGGTTACGCTGTGGACAGGGGAATTCAATCAGCCCCAGCATTTT.

The gene calls are TRBV6-5 and TRBJ1-1; weak D call: TRBD1 (6 bases). V dropped 4 bases and J dropped 7 bases, with 10 bases sitting between them. The CDR3 covers 12 residues. The V gene's germline CDR1 is MNHEY and CDR2 SVGAGI. The CDR3 DNA reads TGTGCCAGCAGTTTGACAGGACTTGAAGCTTTCTTT. Translating gives CASSLTGLEAFF.